The rows below give T cell receptor beta chains drawn from one sample of a study of T-cell memory formation after mild COVID-19. TCRdb independently ran MiXCR on the 5' RACE reads; one entry per CDR3 protein. Of 380,000 or so distinct CDR3 sequences detected, 13% to 15% appear once; the ten largest clones hold about 22%. Sequenced material: PBMCs or a T cell subset sorted from them (not recorded which). These receptors were obtained from a man aged 18 to 29 who had mild COVID-19 (a few samples of this study predate the infection). Cell type and time point are not known. Each CDR3 is given without its conserved first and last residue. Fields, in order: D gene, J gene, V gene, CDR3 protein. The D gene is left open where the match is weak.

>TRBD2|TRBJ2-3|TRBV14
ASSQGGLASTDTQY
>TRBD1|TRBJ1-3|TRBV9
ASSVGGQGGNTIY
>NA|TRBJ1-6|TRBV9
ASSVELDNSPLH
>NA|TRBJ1-1|TRBV2
ASSEWGGDTEAF
>NA|TRBJ1-1|TRBV5-6
ASSLRWRGVDTEAF
>NA|TRBJ1-2|TRBV25-1
ASSERVGYGYT
>NA|TRBJ2-3|TRBV5-1
ASSLGGDRRADTQY
>NA|TRBJ2-7|TRBV18
ASSQQLSYEQY
>NA|TRBJ1-5|TRBV6-1
ASSENMGYQPQH
>NA|TRBJ1-2|TRBV12-3/TRBV12-4
ASSLQGALYGYT
>TRBD1|TRBJ2-1|TRBV28
ASRRDREFDNEQF
>NA|TRBJ1-2|TRBV4-2
ASSQEMAGADFYGYT
>NA|TRBJ2-5|TRBV7-3
ASSLPGETQY
>NA|TRBJ2-4|TRBV4-2
ASSQDESGFENIQY
>TRBD2|TRBJ2-7|TRBV2
ASSAGGLYEQY
>TRBD1|TRBJ1-2|TRBV4-2
ASRAPGQGNGYT
>TRBD1|TRBJ2-3|TRBV19
ASQDRARVDTQY
>TRBD2|TRBJ2-7|TRBV12-3/TRBV12-4
ASSSPRTSGGGEQY
>NA|TRBJ2-1|TRBV7-9
ANDEAGSSYNEQF
>NA|TRBJ1-2|TRBV3-1
ASSRDEGWYGYT
>NA|TRBJ2-4|TRBV15
ATSRDNGAKNIQY
>NA|TRBJ1-1|TRBV5-1
ASSLTGFGTEAF
>NA|TRBJ1-1|TRBV5-1
ASMEDPNTEAF
>TRBD2|TRBJ2-1|TRBV7-3
ASSPRRGANNEQF
>NA|TRBJ2-5|TRBV5-1
ASSSISGETQY
>NA|TRBJ2-3|TRBV5-8
ASSLVRGRRTDTQY
>TRBD1|TRBJ1-2|TRBV2
ASNANRGRFDGYT
>TRBD2|TRBJ2-1|TRBV5-1
ASSRTSGGPYNEQF
>NA|TRBJ2-7|TRBV20-1
SAALSRGSYEQY
>NA|TRBJ2-2|TRBV12-3/TRBV12-4
ASSQQGSGGELF
>NA|TRBJ1-2|TRBV6-2/TRBV6-3
ASSTWGANYGYT
>TRBD1|TRBJ1-5|TRBV6-2/TRBV6-3
ASTDPRGRQPQH
>NA|TRBJ1-4|TRBV25-1
ASSDPRSATNEKLF
>NA|TRBJ2-3|TRBV6-6
ASSSLGGTDTQY
>NA|TRBJ2-1|TRBV7-8
ASLGRSYNEQF
>NA|TRBJ1-2|TRBV6-2/TRBV6-3
ASSGTSGFGYT
>TRBD1|TRBJ1-1|TRBV9
ASSYAPTGRNTEAF
>NA|TRBJ2-1|TRBV11-2
ASSSTPSEQF
>NA|TRBJ1-1|TRBV12-3/TRBV12-4
ASRDWTVNTEAF
>NA|TRBJ2-2|TRBV5-4
ASSLVEYSGELF
>NA|TRBJ2-3|TRBV20-1
SASSGSSDTQY
>NA|TRBJ2-1|TRBV4-3
ASSQDAGGRGGNEQF
>TRBD1|TRBJ1-1|TRBV7-3
ASSLQGAAGTEAF
>TRBD1|TRBJ2-1|TRBV5-1
ASSPGRGRTREQF
>NA|TRBJ1-2|TRBV6-1
ASSPRREGSYT
>NA|TRBJ1-1|TRBV6-2/TRBV6-3
ASLTGTEAF
>NA|TRBJ1-6|TRBV6-6
ASSYASEGESPLH
>TRBD2|TRBJ2-5|TRBV11-2
ASSRTWERGLQETQY
>NA|TRBJ1-5|TRBV5-6
ASSLSTGNQPQH
>TRBD1|TRBJ2-5|TRBV25-1
ASRGQGEETQY
>NA|TRBJ1-6|TRBV7-9
ASSASGGVNNSPLH
>NA|TRBJ1-6|TRBV5-1
ASSLAGFSNSPLH
>NA|TRBJ2-5|TRBV25-1
ASSDRTNEEETQY
>TRBD1|TRBJ1-2|TRBV6-5
ASSPDRGDYGYT
>NA|TRBJ2-5|TRBV6-5
ASTPGVRGQETQY